These T cell receptor beta chains were read from a single sample in a study of blood T cells in healthy people across ages. MiXCR, applied by TCRdb to the 5' RACE reads, yields one record per CDR3 protein. The sample consists of approximately 780,000 distinct CDR3 sequences, 25% to 30% of them appearing once. The sample was also linked to a second study, of T cells of mothers and their children.

The specimen sequenced was blood. These receptors were taken from a boy younger than 18 in good health. The CDR3 runs from the conserved cysteine through the conserved F or W. Fields, in order: J gene, V gene, D gene, clone size, CDR3 DNA, CDR3 protein. D genes are given only for firm matches. Only part of the rows carry a size: once, few, many, or a class if the clone is expanded.

j_call: TRBJ2-1
v_call: TRBV11-2
d_call: TRBD1
clone_size: few
cdr3_nt: TGTGCCAGCAGCTTCCGGGACAGGGGTAATGAGCAGTTCTTC
cdr3_aa: CASSFRDRGNEQFF

j_call: TRBJ2-3
v_call: TRBV6-5
d_call: NA
clone_size: NA
cdr3_nt: TGTGCCAGCAGTTACGAACTAGGAACAGATACGCAGTATTTT
cdr3_aa: CASSYELGTDTQYF

j_call: TRBJ2-2
v_call: TRBV7-9
d_call: NA
clone_size: NA
cdr3_nt: TGTGCCAGCAGCGGTATGGAGGGGGGTAACACCGGGGAGCTGTTTTTT
cdr3_aa: CASSGMEGGNTGELFF

j_call: TRBJ2-3
v_call: TRBV25-1
d_call: TRBD2
clone_size: NA
cdr3_nt: TGTGCCAGCAGTGATTGGGAGGGAATCACAGATACGCAGTATTTT
cdr3_aa: CASSDWEGITDTQYF

j_call: TRBJ2-1
v_call: TRBV20-1
d_call: TRBD1
clone_size: NA
cdr3_nt: TGCAGTGCTAGAAAGGGACAGGCCGGCGAGCAGTTCTTC
cdr3_aa: CSARKGQAGEQFF

j_call: TRBJ2-3
v_call: TRBV20-1
d_call: NA
clone_size: NA
cdr3_nt: TGCAGTGCTAGGCAACAAATAGGCGATACGCAGTATTTT
cdr3_aa: CSARQQIGDTQYF

j_call: TRBJ2-3
v_call: TRBV12-3/TRBV12-4
d_call: NA
clone_size: NA
cdr3_nt: TGTGCCAGCAGTTTTAGTAGCACAGATACGCAGTATTTT
cdr3_aa: CASSFSSTDTQYF

j_call: TRBJ2-2
v_call: TRBV5-1
d_call: NA
clone_size: NA
cdr3_nt: TGCGCCAGCAGCTTGATAGGGCACACCGGGGAGCTGTTTTTT
cdr3_aa: CASSLIGHTGELFF

j_call: TRBJ2-5
v_call: TRBV7-8
d_call: NA
clone_size: few
cdr3_nt: TGTGCCAGCAGCTTAGGCGGCAGGAAGGAGACCCAGTACTTC
cdr3_aa: CASSLGGRKETQYF

j_call: TRBJ2-1
v_call: TRBV20-1
d_call: TRBD2
clone_size: NA
cdr3_nt: TGCAGTGCCCGGACTAGTAACTACAATGAGCAGTTCTTC
cdr3_aa: CSARTSNYNEQFF

j_call: TRBJ1-4
v_call: TRBV27
d_call: NA
clone_size: NA
cdr3_nt: TGTGCCAGCAGAATGACAGGAGCTAATGAAAAACTGTTTTTT
cdr3_aa: CASRMTGANEKLFF

j_call: TRBJ2-5
v_call: TRBV5-5
d_call: NA
clone_size: NA
cdr3_nt: TGTGCCAGCAGCCCGTGGCGCCACCAAGAGACCCAGTACTTC
cdr3_aa: CASSPWRHQETQYF

j_call: TRBJ2-1
v_call: TRBV12-3/TRBV12-4
d_call: NA
clone_size: NA
cdr3_nt: TGTGCCAGCAGTTTCTCTCCCAGAGGCTACAATGAGCAGTTCTTC
cdr3_aa: CASSFSPRGYNEQFF

j_call: TRBJ2-1
v_call: TRBV28
d_call: NA
clone_size: few
cdr3_nt: TGTGCCAGCAGTTTAAAGAGGAATGAGCAGTTCTTC
cdr3_aa: CASSLKRNEQFF

j_call: TRBJ2-3
v_call: TRBV4-1
d_call: TRBD2
clone_size: NA
cdr3_nt: TGCGCCAGCAGCGTACGACTAGCACCAGATACGCAGTATTTT
cdr3_aa: CASSVRLAPDTQYF

j_call: TRBJ2-1
v_call: TRBV12-3/TRBV12-4
d_call: NA
clone_size: NA
cdr3_nt: TGTGCCAGCAGATTAGCTGTAAATGAGCAGTTCTTC
cdr3_aa: CASRLAVNEQFF

j_call: TRBJ2-2
v_call: TRBV4-1
d_call: TRBD1
clone_size: NA
cdr3_nt: TGCGCCAGCAGCCAAGTGGGGACAGGGGCGAACACCGGGGAGCTGTTTTTT
cdr3_aa: CASSQVGTGANTGELFF

j_call: TRBJ2-1
v_call: TRBV5-1
d_call: NA
clone_size: few
cdr3_nt: TGCGTCAGCAGCGTTGCAGGGGCGATGTACAATGAGCAGTTCTTC
cdr3_aa: CVSSVAGAMYNEQFF

j_call: TRBJ2-1
v_call: TRBV6-1
d_call: NA
clone_size: NA
cdr3_nt: TGTGCCAGCAGAGGAGTTGGGGGTGTCAATGAGCAGTTCTTC
cdr3_aa: CASRGVGGVNEQFF

j_call: TRBJ2-5
v_call: TRBV6-6
d_call: NA
clone_size: NA
cdr3_nt: TGTGCCAGCAGACGGGACCCTCAAGAGACCCAGTACTTC
cdr3_aa: CASRRDPQETQYF

j_call: TRBJ2-5
v_call: TRBV5-5
d_call: NA
clone_size: NA
cdr3_nt: TGTGCCAGCAGCTTGGGGCTGTTGATGAATGGGGAGACCCAGTACTTC
cdr3_aa: CASSLGLLMNGETQYF

j_call: TRBJ1-5
v_call: TRBV7-8
d_call: NA
clone_size: few
cdr3_nt: TGTGCCAGCAGCTTAGTAGGTGGTTTCATACTGAATCAGCCCCAGCATTTT
cdr3_aa: CASSLVGGFILNQPQHF

j_call: TRBJ1-5
v_call: TRBV5-6
d_call: NA
clone_size: few
cdr3_nt: TGTGCCAGCAGCACCGGAACCTACAATCAGCCCCAGCATTTT
cdr3_aa: CASSTGTYNQPQHF

j_call: TRBJ2-5
v_call: TRBV7-9
d_call: NA
clone_size: NA
cdr3_nt: TGTGCCAGCACCTCGGCAGGGTACCAAGAGACCCAGTACTTC
cdr3_aa: CASTSAGYQETQYF

j_call: TRBJ2-5
v_call: TRBV20-1
d_call: TRBD2
clone_size: NA
cdr3_nt: TGCAGTGCTAGTCCCGCTAGCGGGGGGTTTCAAGAGACCCAGTACTTC
cdr3_aa: CSASPASGGFQETQYF

j_call: TRBJ2-7
v_call: TRBV7-6
d_call: NA
clone_size: NA
cdr3_nt: TGTGCCAGCGGCCCTCGACAGTTCTCCTACGAGCAGTACTTC
cdr3_aa: CASGPRQFSYEQYF

j_call: TRBJ2-7
v_call: TRBV10-3
d_call: NA
clone_size: few
cdr3_nt: TGTGCCATCAGCGGGAGACAGGTCGCCACCTACGAGCAGTACTTC
cdr3_aa: CAISGRQVATYEQYF

j_call: TRBJ2-5
v_call: TRBV30
d_call: NA
clone_size: NA
cdr3_nt: TGTGCCTGGAGTGTAGCGGCAGGGTTGCAAGAGACCCAGTACTTC
cdr3_aa: CAWSVAAGLQETQYF

j_call: TRBJ2-2
v_call: TRBV5-1
d_call: NA
clone_size: few
cdr3_nt: TGCGCCAGCAGCTTCACTAGAAATTCGGCCACCGGGGAGCTGTTTTTT
cdr3_aa: CASSFTRNSATGELFF

j_call: TRBJ1-5
v_call: TRBV4-1
d_call: NA
clone_size: few
cdr3_nt: TGCGCCAGCAGCCAAGGACCCGGGGGCGGTCAGCCCCAGCATTTT
cdr3_aa: CASSQGPGGGQPQHF